A single sample gave rise to the 3 T cell receptor beta chains below, sequenced in a study of CD8 T cells in ankylosing spondylitis. Using its own MiXCR run on the 5' RACE reads, TCRdb lists one record per CDR3 protein. Here the sample spans 300,000 to 350,000 distinct CDR3 sequences, roughly 14% being singletons. Sample: blood, either unsorted or a sorted T cell fraction (not recorded which). These receptors all stem from a male donor with ankylosing spondylitis or in good health (not recorded which).

This clonotype was recorded a few times. The CDR3 loop is CASSEDPSSYNEQFF. DNA of the CDR3: TGCGCCAGCAGTGAGGACCCGAGCTCCTACAATGAGCAGTTCTTC. The chain is built from TRBV10-1 and TRBJ2-1; no reliable D call. The CDR3 covers 15 residues. The V gene lost 2 bases and the J gene lost 0 bases, with 8 bases spanning the gap. CDR1 is WNHNN, CDR2 SYGVQD, per germline (reference sequence).

This clonotype was counted a few times. This chain uses TRBV6-1 with TRBJ2-7; 9 bases match TRBD1. The CDR3 loop spans 14 amino acids. Germline CDR1 MNHNS, CDR2 SASEGT. Trimming removed 5 bases from V and 2 bases from J; junction bases left unmatched: 4. CDR3 region: CASSRQGGPYEQYF. Written as DNA, the CDR3 is TGTGCCAGCAGTAGACAGGGGGGGCCCTACGAGCAGTACTTC.

This clonotype was detected only a few times. This chain connects TRBV12-3 or TRBV12-4 to TRBJ1-2; D unclear. This CDR3 comprises 13 residues. Deletions cut 0 bases from V and 7 bases from J, with 9 bases between. The CDR3 coding sequence is TGTGCCAGCAGTTTAGCACCTATGAGTGGCTACACCTTC. Its translation: CASSLAPMSGYTF.